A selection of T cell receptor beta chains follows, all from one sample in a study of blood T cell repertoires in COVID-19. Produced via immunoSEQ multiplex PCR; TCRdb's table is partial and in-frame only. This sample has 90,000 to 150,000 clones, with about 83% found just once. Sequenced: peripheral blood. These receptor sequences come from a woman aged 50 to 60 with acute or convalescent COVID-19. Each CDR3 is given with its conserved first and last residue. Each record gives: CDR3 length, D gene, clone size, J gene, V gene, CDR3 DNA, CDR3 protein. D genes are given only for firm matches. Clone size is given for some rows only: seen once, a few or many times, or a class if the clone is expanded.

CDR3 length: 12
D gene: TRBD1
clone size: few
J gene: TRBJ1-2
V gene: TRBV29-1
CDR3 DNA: TGCAGCGTACCTACAGGGGCCTATGGCTACACCTTC
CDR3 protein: CSVPTGAYGYTF

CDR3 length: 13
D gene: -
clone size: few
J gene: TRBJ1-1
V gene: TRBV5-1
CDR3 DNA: TGCGCCAGCAGCTTCGAGATGAACACTGAAGCTTTCTTT
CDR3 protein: CASSFEMNTEAFF

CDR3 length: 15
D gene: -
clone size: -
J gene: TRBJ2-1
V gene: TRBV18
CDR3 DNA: TGTGCCAGCTCATCCGGGACTGGGTCCTACAATGAGCAGTTCTTC
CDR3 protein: CASSSGTGSYNEQFF

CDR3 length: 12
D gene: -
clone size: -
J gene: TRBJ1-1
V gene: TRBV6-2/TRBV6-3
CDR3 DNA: TGTGCCAGCAGTTACAGGGAGAATGAAGCTTTCTTT
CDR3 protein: CASSYRENEAFF

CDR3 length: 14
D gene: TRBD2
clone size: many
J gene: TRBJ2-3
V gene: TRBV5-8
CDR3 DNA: TGTGCCAGCACCGGGACTAGCGGCACAGATACGCAGTATTTT
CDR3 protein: CASTGTSGTDTQYF

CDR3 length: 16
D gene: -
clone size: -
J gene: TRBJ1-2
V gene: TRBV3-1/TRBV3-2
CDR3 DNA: TGTGCCAGCAGCCAAAGAGGCATCGAATCTAACTATGGCTACACCTTC
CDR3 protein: CASSQRGIESNYGYTF

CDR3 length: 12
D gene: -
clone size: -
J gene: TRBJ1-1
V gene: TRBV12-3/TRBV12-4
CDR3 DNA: TGTGCCAGCGAATCTACAGACACTGAAGCTTTCTTT
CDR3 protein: CASESTDTEAFF

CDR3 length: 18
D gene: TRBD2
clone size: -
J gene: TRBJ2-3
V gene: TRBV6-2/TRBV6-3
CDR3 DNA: TGTGCCAGCAGTTACGGACTAGCGGGGGGCCTTAGCACAGATACGCAGTATTTT
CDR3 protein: CASSYGLAGGLSTDTQYF

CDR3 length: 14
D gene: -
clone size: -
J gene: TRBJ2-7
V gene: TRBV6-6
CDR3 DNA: TGTGCCAGCAGTCCACCTGACAGCGCCTACGAGCAGTACTTC
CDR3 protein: CASSPPDSAYEQYF

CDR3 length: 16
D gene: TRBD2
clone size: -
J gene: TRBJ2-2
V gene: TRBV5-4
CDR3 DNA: TGTGCCAGCAGCCCCCAGCGGGGGGCTAACACCGGGGAGCTGTTTTTT
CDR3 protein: CASSPQRGANTGELFF

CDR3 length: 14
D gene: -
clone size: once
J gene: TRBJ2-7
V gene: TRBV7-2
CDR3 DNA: TGTGCCAGCAGCTTAGTGCGGGTGATGAACGAGCAGTACTTC
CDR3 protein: CASSLVRVMNEQYF

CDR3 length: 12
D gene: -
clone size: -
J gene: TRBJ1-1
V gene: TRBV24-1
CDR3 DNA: TGTGCCACCAGTGATTTCGGCACTGAAGCTTTCTTT
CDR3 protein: CATSDFGTEAFF

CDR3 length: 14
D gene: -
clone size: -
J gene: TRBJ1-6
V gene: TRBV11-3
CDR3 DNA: TGTGCCAGCAGCCCCCAGGGGAGTAATTCACCCCTCCACTTT
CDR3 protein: CASSPQGSNSPLHF

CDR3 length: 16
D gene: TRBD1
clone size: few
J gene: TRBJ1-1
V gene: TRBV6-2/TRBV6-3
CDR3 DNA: TGTGCCAGCAGCCGGGACAGACCCCTTTATAACACTGAAGCTTTCTTT
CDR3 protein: CASSRDRPLYNTEAFF

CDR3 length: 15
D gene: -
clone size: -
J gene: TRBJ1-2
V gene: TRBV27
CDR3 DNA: TGTGCCAGCAGTTGGGGGGGTCCCCAGAACGGTGGCTACACCTTC
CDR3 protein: CASSWGGPQNGGYTF

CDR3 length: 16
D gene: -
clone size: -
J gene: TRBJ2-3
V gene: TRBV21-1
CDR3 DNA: TGTGCCAGAAGCAGGGGGGAGAAGGAGAACACAGATACGCAGTATTTT
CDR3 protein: CARSRGEKENTDTQYF

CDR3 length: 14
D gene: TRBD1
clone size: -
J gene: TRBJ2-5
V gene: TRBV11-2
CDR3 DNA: TGTGCCAGCAGCTCCGGGACAGGGAGAGAGACCCAGTACTTC
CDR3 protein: CASSSGTGRETQYF

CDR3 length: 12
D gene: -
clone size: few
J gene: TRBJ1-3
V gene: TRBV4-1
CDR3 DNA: TGCGCCAGCCTAAGCTCTGGAAACACCATATATTTT
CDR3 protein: CASLSSGNTIYF

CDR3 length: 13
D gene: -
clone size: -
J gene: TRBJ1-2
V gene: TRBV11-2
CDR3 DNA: TGTGCCAGCAGCTACTTTACAGGGCATGGCTACACCTTC
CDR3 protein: CASSYFTGHGYTF

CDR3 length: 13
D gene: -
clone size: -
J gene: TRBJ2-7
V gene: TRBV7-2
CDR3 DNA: TGTGCCAGCAGCTTAATGCGGCAACGGGAGCAGTACTTC
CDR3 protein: CASSLMRQREQYF

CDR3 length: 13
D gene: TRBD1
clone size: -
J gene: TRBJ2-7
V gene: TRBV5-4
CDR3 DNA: TGTGCCAGCAGCTGGGACAGTTCCTACGAGCAGTACTTC
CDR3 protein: CASSWDSSYEQYF

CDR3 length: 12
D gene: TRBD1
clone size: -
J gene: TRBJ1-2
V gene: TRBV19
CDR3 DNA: TGTGCCATAGACAGGGGTATAAATGGCTACACCTTC
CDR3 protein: CAIDRGINGYTF

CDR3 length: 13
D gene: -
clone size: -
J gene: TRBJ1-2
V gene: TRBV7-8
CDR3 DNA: TGTGCCAGCAGCTTAGGACGGGACTATGGCTACACCTTC
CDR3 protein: CASSLGRDYGYTF

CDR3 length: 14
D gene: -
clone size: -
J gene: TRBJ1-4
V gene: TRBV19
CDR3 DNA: TGTGCCAGCCCTCATCCAGAACCCCATGAAAAACTGTTTTTT
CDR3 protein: CASPHPEPHEKLFF

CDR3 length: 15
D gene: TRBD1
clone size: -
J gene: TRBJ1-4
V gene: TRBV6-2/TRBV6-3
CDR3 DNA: TGTGCCAGCAGCCCCGGCGACAGGGAAAGGGAAAAACTGTTTTTT
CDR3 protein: CASSPGDREREKLFF

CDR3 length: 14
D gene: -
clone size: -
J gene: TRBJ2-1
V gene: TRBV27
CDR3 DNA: TGTGCCAGCAGTTTTCGCGGCCTCATATCTGAGCAGTTCTTC
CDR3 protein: CASSFRGLISEQFF

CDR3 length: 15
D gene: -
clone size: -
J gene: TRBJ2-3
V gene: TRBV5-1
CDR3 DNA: TGCGCCAGCAGCGGAACGACAGGATCCACAGATACGCAGTATTTT
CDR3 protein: CASSGTTGSTDTQYF

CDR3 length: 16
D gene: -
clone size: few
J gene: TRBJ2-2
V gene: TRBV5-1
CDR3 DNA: TGCGCCAGCAGCTTGGGCCGGAGACCTGGATCCGGGGAGCTGTTTTTT
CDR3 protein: CASSLGRRPGSGELFF

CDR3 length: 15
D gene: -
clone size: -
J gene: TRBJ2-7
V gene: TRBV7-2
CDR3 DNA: TGTGCCAGCAGCTTAGGTAGCGGAGTACCCTACGAGCAGTACTTC
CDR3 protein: CASSLGSGVPYEQYF

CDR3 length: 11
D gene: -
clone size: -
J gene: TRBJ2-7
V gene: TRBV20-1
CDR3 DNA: TGCAGTGCTAGAAGGGGGTTCTGGCAGTACTTC
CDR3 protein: CSARRGFWQYF

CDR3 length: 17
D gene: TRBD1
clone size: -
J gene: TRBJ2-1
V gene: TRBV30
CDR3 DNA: TGTGCCTGGAGTGTACGGACCAGACAGGGCTCCTACAATGAGCAGTTCTTC
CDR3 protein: CAWSVRTRQGSYNEQFF

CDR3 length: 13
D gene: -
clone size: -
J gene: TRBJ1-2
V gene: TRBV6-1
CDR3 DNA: TGTGCCAGCAGTGAAATTTCCGTTTATGGCTACACCTTC
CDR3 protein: CASSEISVYGYTF

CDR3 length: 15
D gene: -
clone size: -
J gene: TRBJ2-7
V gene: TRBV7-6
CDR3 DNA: TGTGCCAGCAGCTTAGGGCAGGGGAGCTCCTACGAGCAGTACTTC
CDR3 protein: CASSLGQGSSYEQYF

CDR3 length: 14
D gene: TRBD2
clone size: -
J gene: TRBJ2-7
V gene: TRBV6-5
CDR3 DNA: TGTGCCGTAGAGACTGGGACTAGCTGGGTCGAGCAGTACTTC
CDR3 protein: CAVETGTSWVEQYF

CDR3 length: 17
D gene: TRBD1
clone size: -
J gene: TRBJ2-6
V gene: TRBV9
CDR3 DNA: TGTGCCAGCAGCGAGGGACAGGGGATCTCTGGGGCCAACGTCCTGACTTTC
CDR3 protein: CASSEGQGISGANVLTF

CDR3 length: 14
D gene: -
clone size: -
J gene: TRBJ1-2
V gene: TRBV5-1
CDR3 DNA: TGCGCCAGCAGCTTCAACGAGGGTGGGGATGGCTACACCTTC
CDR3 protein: CASSFNEGGDGYTF

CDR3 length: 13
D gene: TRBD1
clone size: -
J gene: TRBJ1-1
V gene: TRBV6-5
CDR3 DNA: TGTGCCAGCAGCCGACCGACAGGGGAAGGAGTCTTCTTT
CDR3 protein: CASSRPTGEGVFF

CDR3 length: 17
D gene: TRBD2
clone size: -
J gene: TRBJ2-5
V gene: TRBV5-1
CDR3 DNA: TGCGCCAGCAGCTTGGCGGCGGGAGGCTCCTTTTGGGAGACCCAGTACTTC
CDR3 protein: CASSLAAGGSFWETQYF

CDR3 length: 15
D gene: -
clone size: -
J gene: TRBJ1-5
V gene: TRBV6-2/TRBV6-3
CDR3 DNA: TGTGCCAGCAGTTATGACTATTTGAGGCCTCAGCCCCAGCATTTT
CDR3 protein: CASSYDYLRPQPQHF

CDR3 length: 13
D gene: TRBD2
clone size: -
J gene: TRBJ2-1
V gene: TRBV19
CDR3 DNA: TGTGCCAGTAGTGGCGGACTAGCCGGGCGTACGTTCTTC
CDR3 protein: CASSGGLAGRTFF

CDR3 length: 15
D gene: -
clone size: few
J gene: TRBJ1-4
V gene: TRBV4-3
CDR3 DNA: TGCGCCAGCAGCCAAGAAGGGGCAAGGTCGGAAAAACTGTTTTTT
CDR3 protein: CASSQEGARSEKLFF

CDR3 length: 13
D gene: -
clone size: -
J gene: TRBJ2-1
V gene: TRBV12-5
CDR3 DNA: TGTGCTAGTGTTCTGAGCTCCTACAATGAGCAGTTCTTC
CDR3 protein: CASVLSSYNEQFF